This T cell receptor (beta chain) was identified during a study of T cell changes during pregnancy in multiple sclerosis. Germline values: CDR1 SGHRS, CDR2 YFSETQ. The CDR3 totals 16 residues. The ends lost 5 bases at V and 7 bases at J; junction bases unmatched: 12. A single count supports this clone. Method: immunoSEQ multiplex PCR; TCRdb's copy keeps in-frame clones and lacks some. The repertoire consists of roughly 37,000 clones, with roughly 91% occurring once and the leading ten covering 0.45% to 0.5%. Sequenced material: CD4+ T cells from peripheral blood mononuclear cells, taken in the second trimester of pregnancy. V is TRBV5-1 and J is TRBJ2-1; 10 nucleotides line up with TRBD2. The receptor comes from a female donor in good health, enrolled as a control in a pregnancy study. The CDR3 spells CASRSSIAGGENEQFF. The CDR3 coding sequence is TGCGCCAGCAGGTCCTCTATAGCGGGGGGTGAAAATGAGCAGTTCTTC. The whole variable domain, remainder taken from reference TRBV5-1 and TRBJ2-1, is KAGVTQTPRYLIKTRGQQVTLSCSPISGHRSVSWYQQTPGQGLQFLFEYFSETQRNKGNFPGRFSGRQFSNSRSEMNVSTLELGDSALYLCASRSSIAGGENEQFFGPGTRLTVL.